Listed below are T cell receptor beta chains from one sample, sequenced in a study of T cell responses to AZD1222 COVID-19 vaccine. The protocol was immunoSEQ multiplex PCR, while the TCRdb copy is restricted to in-frame clones and leaves out a portion. This sample has 190,000 or so clones, with about 88% found just once. The starting material was peripheral blood, obtained 28 days after the second AZD1222 dose. Source of these receptors: an adult who received the AZD1222 COVID-19 vaccine. Each CDR3 is given with its conserved first and last residue. A D gene is named only where the DNA matches it firmly. The listing skips clone size in some rows; elsewhere it reads once, few, many or a size class.

. | TRBJ2-7 | . | TRBV24-1 | CATMDGSSYEQYF | TGTGCCACCATGGACGGCAGCTCCTACGAGCAGTACTTC
. | TRBJ1-2 | TRBD1 | TRBV19 | CASSKGQVTIYGYTF | TGTGCCAGTAGTAAGGGACAGGTTACGATCTATGGCTACACCTTC
. | TRBJ2-7 | . | TRBV21-1 | CATQGAYEQYF | TGTGCCACCCAGGGAGCCTACGAGCAGTACTTC
. | TRBJ2-2 | . | TRBV6-5 | CASSYQGPDTGELFF | TGTGCCAGCAGTTATCAGGGGCCCGACACCGGGGAGCTGTTTTTT
. | TRBJ2-1 | . | TRBV6-5 | CASCNDQGPREQFF | TGTGCCAGCTGCAACGACCAAGGACCTCGTGAGCAGTTCTTC
. | TRBJ2-3 | TRBD2 | TRBV24-1 | CATSPGLAPYTQYF | TGTGCCACCTCCCCGGGACTAGCGCCCTATACGCAGTATTTT
. | TRBJ2-3 | TRBD2 | TRBV18 | CASSPGLASDTQYF | TGTGCCAGCTCACCCGGACTAGCGTCAGATACGCAGTATTTT
. | TRBJ2-1 | . | TRBV10-3 | CAISDGTYNEQFF | TGTGCCATCAGTGATGGGACCTACAATGAGCAGTTCTTC
. | TRBJ2-3 | TRBD1 | TRBV6-5 | CATSSRGSTDTQYF | TGTGCCACTTCGTCCAGGGGGTCTACAGATACGCAGTATTTT
. | TRBJ2-7 | . | TRBV28 | CASSLIVPKQYF | TGTGCCAGCAGTTTAATCGTGCCAAAGCAGTACTTC
. | TRBJ2-7 | TRBD2 | TRBV15 | CATSRPGSGRPSYEQYF | TGTGCCACCAGCAGGCCAGGTAGCGGGAGGCCCTCCTACGAGCAGTACTTC
once | TRBJ2-7 | TRBD1 | TRBV7-9 | CASSQPTGPYEQYF | TGTGCCAGCAGCCAGCCGACAGGGCCCTACGAGCAGTACTTC
. | TRBJ2-3 | TRBD2 | TRBV5-1 | CASSPLSTSGSADTQYF | TGCGCCAGCAGCCCCCTTTCCACTAGCGGGAGTGCAGATACGCAGTATTTT
. | TRBJ1-3 | . | TRBV9 | CASSVDGDRFLGGNTIYF | TGTGCCAGCAGCGTAGATGGGGACCGTTTCCTAGGCGGAAACACCATATATTTT
. | TRBJ2-5 | . | TRBV2 | CASSEAGARQETQYF | TGTGCCAGCAGTGAAGCAGGGGCGAGGCAAGAGACCCAGTACTTC
. | TRBJ2-2 | TRBD1 | TRBV11-1 | CASTLMVGGGTGELFF | TGTGCCAGCACCTTAATGGTAGGGGGCGGCACCGGGGAGCTGTTTTTT
. | TRBJ2-7 | TRBD2 | TRBV11-2 | CASRKGTSGSVNEQYF | TGTGCCAGCAGGAAGGGGACTAGCGGGAGCGTCAACGAGCAGTACTTC
. | TRBJ2-7 | . | TRBV29-1 | CSVEVQGRGEQYF | TGCAGCGTTGAAGTTCAGGGTCGGGGAGAGCAGTACTTC
. | TRBJ2-1 | . | TRBV10-3 | CAIGVVAGGMVSYNEQFF | TGTGCCATCGGAGTCGTGGCTGGCGGGATGGTATCCTACAATGAGCAGTTCTTC
. | TRBJ2-7 | . | TRBV18 | CASSPIPSGNTGEQYF | TGTGCCAGCTCACCTATTCCGTCAGGGAACACCGGGGAGCAGTACTTC
. | TRBJ1-2 | TRBD1 | TRBV28 | CASQGRGWNGYTF | TGTGCCAGCCAGGGCAGGGGGTGGAATGGCTACACCTTC
. | TRBJ2-2 | . | TRBV28 | CASSLNTGELFF | TGTGCCAGCAGTTTGAACACCGGGGAGCTGTTTTTT
. | TRBJ2-5 | . | TRBV9 | CASSVGNSPGETQYF | TGTGCCAGCAGCGTAGGCAATTCTCCGGGGGAGACCCAGTACTTC
. | TRBJ2-7 | . | TRBV5-6 | CASSVTTSYEQYF | TGTGCCAGCAGCGTGACAACTTCCTACGAGCAGTACTTC
. | TRBJ2-7 | TRBD2 | TRBV27 | CASGQTGTRSNEQYF | TGTGCCAGCGGGCAAACGGGGACTAGATCTAACGAGCAGTACTTC
. | TRBJ2-7 | . | TRBV5-1 | CASSLVDGSYEQYF | TGCGCCAGCAGCTTGGTTGACGGATCCTACGAGCAGTACTTC